The 15 T cell receptor beta chains presented below share a single source sample, sequenced in a study of response to subunit inactivated influenza vaccine. MiXCR was run by TCRdb on the RT-PCR reads, yielding one entry per CDR3 protein. The sample yields about 310,000 distinct CDR3 sequences, just over 20% seen once. The material was PBMCs from blood, obtained 21 months after vaccination. Receptors were obtained from a man in his fifties or sixties who received an inactivated influenza vaccine.

The sample holds a few counts of this clonotype. J is TRBJ2-1 and V is TRBV7-8; D is unresolved. Trimming shortened V by 7 bases and J by 5 bases, and 12 bases separated the two germline ends. This CDR3 is 13 amino acids long. Germline V lookup: CDR1 SGHVS, CDR2 FQNEAQ. The CDR3 reads CASNRRLNNEQFF. CDR3 in DNA: TGTGCCAGCAACCGAAGGTTGAACAATGAGCAGTTCTTC. Filled out from reference TRBV7-8 and TRBJ2-1, the complete variable domain reads GAGVSQSPRYKVAKRGQDVALRCDPISGHVSLFWYQQALGQGPEFLTYFQNEAQLDKSGLPSDRFFAERPEGSVSTLKIQRTQQEDSAVYLCASNRRLNNEQFFGPGTRLTVL.

This clonotype showed up many times. The chain uses TRBV12-3 or TRBV12-4 and TRBJ1-6, with TRBD1 matching 8 bases. CDR3 length equals 14 residues. V was pared by 6 bases and J by 7 bases, with 5 bases of the junction left unmatched. The CDR3: CASRERQGNSPLHF. CDR3 nucleotide sequence: TGTGCCAGCAGGGAGAGACAGGGGAATTCACCCCTCCACTTT.

The chain combines TRBV12-3 or TRBV12-4 with TRBJ2-7, with 7 bases lining up with TRBD2. The CDR3 has 14 amino acids. The ends lost 5 bases at V and 7 bases at J; junction bases unmatched: 11. CDR3 nucleotide sequence: TGTGCCAGCAGTCAGCGGGGCAGCTTCCTGGAGCAGTACTTC. It specifies CASSQRGSFLEQYF.

This clonotype has a count of ten or more. This chain links TRBV28 with TRBJ1-2, with D perhaps TRBD1 (5 bases). The CDR3 runs 10 residues. The germline V gene encodes CDR1 MDHEN and CDR2 SYDVKM. V lost 4 bases, J lost 14 bases, and 11 bases lay in between. The CDR3 reads CASSSRARTF. CDR3 DNA: TGTGCCAGCAGTTCCAGGGCGAGGACCTTC.

This chain uses TRBV12-3 or TRBV12-4 with TRBJ2-2; tentative D call: TRBD1 (5 bases). The CDR3 is 12 amino acids. The V end was cut by 6 bases, the J end by 6 bases, with 8 bases between. CDR3 coding DNA: TGTGCCAGCAGGGGGCAATCCGGGGAGCTGTTTTTT. This sequence encodes CASRGQSGELFF.

This clonotype has only a few counts. This chain uses TRBV12-3 or TRBV12-4 with TRBJ1-6, with a possible D match to TRBD1 (5 bases). The CDR3 runs 13 residues. Trimming left V 7 bases short and J 7 bases short, with 11 bases between. CDR3: CASKQVQNSPLHF. The CDR3 coding sequence is TGTGCCAGCAAACAGGTCCAAAATTCACCCCTCCACTTT.

A few counts support this clonotype. The chain has TRBV6-5 and TRBJ1-2; the D is unclear. The ends were cut back, 1 base at V and 0 bases at J, with 15 bases in the middle. The CDR3 has 17 amino acids. CDR1 and CDR2 from the germline V gene are MNHEY and SVGAGI. The CDR3 region has the DNA TGTGCCAGCAGTTACTTACCATCGGCCCTAGCTAACTATGGCTACACCTTC. This encodes CASSYLPSALANYGYTF.

This clonotype was detected only a few times. The chain is built from TRBV3-1 and TRBJ1-1; unclear D gene. Looked up from germline, CDR1 is LGHDT and CDR2 is YNNKEL (reference sequence). The V end was cut by 6 bases, the J end by 4 bases, with 15 bases between. This CDR3 has 14 amino acids. The CDR3 sequence is CASSPSGVGTEAFF. As DNA, the CDR3 is TGTGCCAGCAGTCCGTCTGGGGTGGGCACTGAAGCTTTCTTT. The whole variable domain, filled in from reference TRBV3-1 and TRBJ1-1, reads DTAVSQTPKYLVTQMGNDKSIKCEQNLGHDTMYWYKQDSKKFLKIMFSYNNKELIINETVPNRFSPKSPDKAHLNLHINSLELGDSAVYFCASSPSGVGTEAFFGQGTRLTVV.

This clonotype was seen a handful of times. The chain has TRBV12-3 or TRBV12-4 and TRBJ2-1; TRBD2 matches at 11 bases. V lost 3 bases and J lost 13; bases outside the gene matches: 14. The CDR3 is 16 residues long. The CDR3 nucleotides read TGTGCCAGCAGTTTTGGCCGACTAGCGGGGTTTACAACACAGTTCTTC. It encodes CASSFGRLAGFTTQFF.

The rearrangement joins TRBV12-3 or TRBV12-4 to TRBJ1-2, with a tentative D call TRBD1 (5 bases). There are 14 residues in the CDR3. V was shortened by 5 bases and J by 8 bases, with 18 bases between the two germline ends. DNA for the CDR3: TGTGCCAGCAGTCCCGGGACCACTGGCTTAGGCTACACCTTC. As protein: CASSPGTTGLGYTF.

In this sample, this clonotype turned up a few times. The V gene is TRBV6-2 or TRBV6-3, the J gene TRBJ2-4; 8 positions agree with TRBD1. The germline CDR1 and CDR2 sequences are MNHEY and SVGEGT. This CDR3 comprises 15 residues. V was pared by 6 bases and J by 3 bases, with 7 bases of the junction left unmatched. Here the CDR3 reads CASSQETGVKNIQYF. The CDR3 coding sequence is TGTGCCAGCAGCCAGGAGACAGGGGTCAAAAACATTCAGTACTTC.

The chain joins TRBV28 to TRBJ2-1; 13 nucleotides line up with TRBD2. The trim removed 5 bases at V and 0 bases at J, leaving 13 bases unmatched. Germline V gives CDR1 MDHEN, CDR2 SYDVKM. This CDR3 is 20 amino acids long. CDR3 protein: CASSPGGLAGNPYSYNEQFF. For the CDR3, the DNA is TGTGCCAGCAGTCCGGGGGGACTAGCGGGAAACCCTTACTCCTACAATGAGCAGTTCTTC.

This clonotype was found a few times. CDR3 nucleotides: TGCGCCAGCAGCCAAGAGGAGGGGGAAAGGGCTAACTATGGCTACACCTTC. This sequence encodes CASSQEEGERANYGYTF. The V and J genes are TRBV4-3 and TRBJ1-2; perhaps TRBD1 as D (6 bases). Germline V gene data show CDR1 as LGHNA and CDR2 as YSLEER. V gave up 0 bases and J gave up 0 bases, with 14 bases separating them. CDR3 length: 17 amino acids.

The chain links TRBV9 to TRBJ1-1; D perhaps matches TRBD1 (6 bases). Trimming cost V 0 bases and J 5 bases, with 14 bases left between them. The V gene's germline CDR1 is SGDLS and CDR2 YYNGEE. CDR3 size: 15 residues. The CDR3 region is CASSVGGGRGTEAFF. The CDR3 region has the DNA TGTGCCAGCAGCGTAGGAGGGGGGCGGGGTACTGAAGCTTTCTTT.

This clonotype was counted only a few times. One junction end does not reproduce the germline sequence, and a read error may be involved. J is TRBJ1-1 and V is TRBV29-1; a weak D match, TRBD1 (5 bases). The CDR3 sequence is 13 residues long. Germline assignment: CDR1 SQVTM and CDR2 ANQGSEA. The CDR3 sequence is CSVKDSMNTEAFF. DNA of the CDR3: TGCAGCGTTAAAGACAGCATGAACACTGAAGCTTTCTTT.